These 14 T cell receptor beta chains came from one sample sequenced in a study of beta chain features in type 1 diabetes (dated by TCRdb to the late 2010s). Libraries were made using the immunoSEQ multiplex PCR assay. The entire isolated RNA was reverse transcribed using the High Capacity cDNA Reverse Transcription Kit, and thus expressed TCRB transcripts were sequenced. The immuneACCESS repertoire file appears here via TCRdb, limited to in-frame rearrangements. These files lack a portion of the clones; in checked studies, under half of the deficit traces to unresolved V genes, and the cause of the others is not known. For this sample the table gives fewer than 550,000 clones, of which over 10% were detected only once. The ten largest clones capture 0.045% to 0.05% of the sample. The specimen was naive CD4+ T cells from blood. What the cell subset or site label conveys for this sample: true naive CD4+ T cells. Receptors originate from a woman between 18 and 29 years old in good health.

The V gene is TRBV7-6, the J gene TRBJ2-7, with TRBD1 as a possible D gene (6 bases). V lost 5 bases and J lost 3, with 11 bases in between. This CDR3 spans 13 amino acids. Germline V CDR1 and CDR2: SGHVS, FNYEAQ. CDR3 sequence reads: CASSPWTVYEQYF. The DNA for the CDR3 is TGTGCCAGCAGCCCGTGGACAGTCTACGAGCAGTACTTC.

This clone was counted a few times. The V call is TRBV30, the J call TRBJ2-2, with 8 bases lining up with TRBD2. The V gene end was trimmed by 4 bases and the J gene end by 3 bases; junction bases not matched to a gene: 4. The germline CDR1 and CDR2 sequences are GTSNPN and SVGIG (reference sequence). The CDR3 extends over 14 amino acids. The CDR3 DNA reads TGTGCCTGGAAAACTAGCGGTTACACCGGGGAGCTGTTTTTT. This translates into CAWKTSGYTGELFF.

V usage is TRBV7-8 and J usage is TRBJ2-5, with D possibly matching TRBD2 (6 bases). The CDR3 covers 13 residues. Germline assignment: CDR1 SGHVS and CDR2 FQNEAQ. Trimming removed 2 bases at V and 6 bases at J, with 10 bases between. The DNA for the CDR3 is TGTGCCAGCAGCTTACGGGAGCTGAAGACCCAGTACTTC. Protein product: CASSLRELKTQYF.

This clone has just a few counts. Because the CDR3 is missing its conserved closing phenylalanine or tryptophan, this is likely a read error. The DNA is omitted, as the CDR3 cannot be located on it reliably, and the CDR3 follows TCRdb's listing. The chain recombines TRBV9 with TRBJ1-2. Termini included, the CDR3 measures 9 amino acids. Germline lookup yields CDR1 SGDLS and CDR2 YYNGEE. The CDR3 sequence is CASSVFSPL.

CDR3 protein: CASSFGTGGSYNEQFF. The CDR3 region has the DNA TGTGCCAGCAGTTTCGGGACAGGGGGTTCCTACAATGAGCAGTTCTTC. The chain is built from TRBV28 and TRBJ2-1, with 11 bases matching TRBD1. Germline V lookup: CDR1 MDHEN, CDR2 SYDVKM. The CDR3 has 16 residues. After removal of 3 bases from V and 1 base from J, the junction contained 2 bases not matched to a gene.

The sample holds a few counts of this clone. The V gene is TRBV7-2, the J gene TRBJ2-1; 13 nucleotides agree with TRBD2. V gave up 7 bases and J gave up 4 bases; unmatched junction bases: 4. The CDR3 runs 15 residues. Germline CDR1 and CDR2: SGHTA and FQGNSA. CDR3 bases: TGTGCCAGCACGCCGGGACTAGCGGGGTACAATGAGCAGTTCTTC. Its translation is CASTPGLAGYNEQFF.

The chain couples TRBV11-2 to TRBJ2-7, with 7 bases aligning to TRBD2. The CDR3 contains 14 residues. The V gene's germline CDR1 is SGHAT and CDR2 FQNNGV. The trim removed 6 bases at V and 3 bases at J, leaving 8 bases unmatched. CDR3: CASRRMRESYEQYF. The CDR3 DNA reads TGTGCCAGCAGGAGGATGCGGGAGAGCTACGAGCAGTACTTC.

This clone was seen more than once but under ten times. The chain carries TRBV19 and TRBJ2-1, with a weak D call TRBD1 (6 bases). Germline CDR1 is LNHDA and CDR2 is SQIVND (reference sequence). Between the trimmed V and J ends, which lost 10 bases and 7 bases, there was a span of 8 bases. The CDR3 loop spans 10 amino acids. The CDR3 reads CATGVNEQFF. CDR3 sequence (DNA): TGTGCCACAGGGGTAAATGAGCAGTTCTTC.

The sample holds many counts of this clone. The chain couples TRBV14 to TRBJ1-1; a possible D gene is TRBD1 (6 bases). Germline CDR1 is SGHDN and CDR2 is FVKESK. The CDR3 is 12 amino acids. Trimming shortened V by 4 bases and J by 5 bases, and 8 bases separated the two germline ends. CDR3: CASSPQGTEAFF. Written as DNA, the CDR3 is TGTGCCAGCAGCCCACAGGGAACTGAAGCTTTCTTT.

V usage is TRBV14 and J usage is TRBJ1-1; D unclear. V was cut by 4 bases and J by 5 bases, with 11 bases left in between. The length of the CDR3 is 13 residues. CDR1 is SGHDN, CDR2 FVKESK, per germline. CDR3 in amino acids: CASSRDPETEAFF. Written as DNA, the CDR3 is TGTGCCAGCAGCCGAGACCCGGAGACTGAAGCTTTCTTT.

The rearrangement links TRBV15 to TRBJ2-5, with D unresolved. Deletions cut 1 base from V and 4 bases from J, with 4 bases between. Germline lookup yields CDR1 LNHNV and CDR2 YYDKDF (reference sequence). The CDR3 totals 12 residues. The CDR3 is CATSRVAETQYF. The DNA for the CDR3 is TGTGCCACCAGCAGAGTGGCAGAGACCCAGTACTTC.

In this sample, this clone turned up a few times. The J gene is TRBJ2-5, the V gene TRBV5-1; D is perhaps TRBD1 (6 bases). The CDR3 spans 15 residues. V gave up 2 bases and J gave up 4 bases, with 15 bases separating them. Germline CDR1 SGHRS, CDR2 YFSETQ. This CDR3 is CASSLTTGIAETQYF. CDR3 nucleotide sequence: TGCGCCAGCAGCTTAACAACAGGGATTGCAGAGACCCAGTACTTC.

V and J are TRBV7-9 and TRBJ2-7; 8 bases fit TRBD1. The CDR3 sequence is 13 residues long. V was pared by 5 bases and J by 5 bases, with 5 bases of the junction left unmatched. The germline gives CDR1 SEHNR, CDR2 FQNEAQ (reference sequence). DNA of the CDR3: TGTGCCAGCAGCGCAGGGGGCGGCCACGAGCAGTACGTC. Protein sequence: CASSAGGGHEQYV.

The J gene is TRBJ1-1, the V gene TRBV30, with D unclear. The CDR3 length is 14 residues. V was cut by 0 bases and J by 1 base, with 9 bases left in between. The germline gives CDR1 GTSNPN, CDR2 SVGIG (reference sequence). The CDR3 spells CAWSVGGRNTEAFF. CDR3 bases: TGTGCCTGGAGTGTGGGTGGACGGAACACTGAAGCTTTCTTT. Full variable domain (rest looked up from reference TRBV30 and TRBJ1-1): SQTIHQWPATLVQPVGSPLSLECTVEGTSNPNLYWYRQAAGRGLQLLFYSVGIGQISSEVPQNLSASRPQDRQFILSSKKLLLSDSGFYLCAWSVGGRNTEAFFGQGTRLTVV.